The TCR beta chain under discussion was sequenced for a study of cytomegalovirus exposure and HLA in healthy donors. Study context: Unique TCR beta sequences numbering approximately 120 million came from about 180 million T cells in an earlier analysis. Points from the study as a whole: Presence/absence analysis assumed near-uniform sequencing depth across donors. With later analysis, a missense DCLRE1C variant became linked to TCR beta V- and J-gene trimming.

As concerns this clone: The antigen remains undetermined.

After removal of 6 bases from V and 1 base from J, the junction contained 17 bases not matched to a gene. CDR1 and CDR2 from the germline V gene are MDHEN and SYDVKM. The length of the CDR3 is 18 residues. The PCR was carried out with 60 Vbeta primers and 13 Jbeta primers. TCRdb's table, derived via immunoSEQ multiplex PCR, lists solely in-frame clones and lacks some. The sample has some 250,000 clones, 70% to 90% seen once; the top ten hold around 8.3%. The genes are TRBV28 and TRBJ2-7; 8 bases match TRBD2. The specimen was PBMCs. The TCR was taken from a woman aged 55-69 years in good health and CMV-seropositive. The CDR3 sequence: CASSRLLGMGGRSYEQYF. The CDR3 region has the DNA TGTGCCAGCAGCCGCCTTCTTGGGATGGGCGGGAGGTCCTACGAGCAGTACTTC.